This TCR beta chain was found in a study of blood T cell repertoires in COVID-19. Turning to the study itself: Collection of acute and convalescent COVID-19 samples took place in the United States, Italy and Spain. In each case, the material was cDNA or gDNA derived from T cells, B-cell-depleted T cells, or PBMCs.

Germline V lookup: CDR1 SGHTA, CDR2 FQGNSA. CDR3 length: 15 amino acids. Trimming left V 5 bases short and J 1 base short, with 12 bases between. As originally analysed: Scientists estimated how many nucleated cells there were by amplifying reference gene primers. Sequenced by immunoSEQ multiplex PCR; TCRdb stores in-frame clones only, minus some. Clone size and V and J calls were adopted from that table, with D and trimming inferred from the DNA. The sample has 200,000 to 250,000 clones, roughly 82% seen once. The sequencing sample was made of peripheral blood. This TCR came from a man older than 75 with acute or convalescent COVID-19. The V call is TRBV7-2, the J call TRBJ1-3; a weak D match, TRBD1 (5 bases). The CDR3 region has the DNA TGTGCCAGCAGCGATCAGGGTACATCTGGAAACACCATATATTTT. Translation: CASSDQGTSGNTIYF.